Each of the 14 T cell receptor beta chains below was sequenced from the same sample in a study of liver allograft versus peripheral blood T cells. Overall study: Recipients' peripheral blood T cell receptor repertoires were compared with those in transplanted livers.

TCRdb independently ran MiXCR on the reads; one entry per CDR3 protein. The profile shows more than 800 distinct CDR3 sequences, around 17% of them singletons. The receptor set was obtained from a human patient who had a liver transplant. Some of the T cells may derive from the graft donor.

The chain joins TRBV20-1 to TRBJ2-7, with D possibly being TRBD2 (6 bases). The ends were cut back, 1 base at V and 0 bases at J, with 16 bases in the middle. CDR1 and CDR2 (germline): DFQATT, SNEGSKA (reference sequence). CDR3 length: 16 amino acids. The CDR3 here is CSARGLGLQISYEQYF. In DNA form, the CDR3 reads TGCAGTGCTAGAGGGCTGGGACTGCAGATCTCCTACGAGCAGTACTTC.

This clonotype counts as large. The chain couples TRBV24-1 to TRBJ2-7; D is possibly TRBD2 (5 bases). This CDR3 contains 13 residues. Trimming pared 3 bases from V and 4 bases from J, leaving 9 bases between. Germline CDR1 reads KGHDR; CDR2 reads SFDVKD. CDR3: CATSDTAGYEQYF. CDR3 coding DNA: TGTGCCACCAGTGATACCGCGGGTTACGAGCAGTACTTC.

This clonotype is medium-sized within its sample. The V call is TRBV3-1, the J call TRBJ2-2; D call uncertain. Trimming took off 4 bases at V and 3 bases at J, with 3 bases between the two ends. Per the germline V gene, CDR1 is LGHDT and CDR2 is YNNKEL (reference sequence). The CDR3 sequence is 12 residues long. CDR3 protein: CASSRYTGELFF. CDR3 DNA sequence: TGTGCCAGCAGCCGCTACACCGGGGAGCTGTTTTTT.

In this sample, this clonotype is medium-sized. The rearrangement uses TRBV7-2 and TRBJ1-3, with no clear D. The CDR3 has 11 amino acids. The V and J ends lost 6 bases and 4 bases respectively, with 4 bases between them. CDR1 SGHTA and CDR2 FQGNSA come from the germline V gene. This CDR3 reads CASSAGNTIYF. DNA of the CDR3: TGTGCCAGCAGTGCGGGAAACACCATATATTTT. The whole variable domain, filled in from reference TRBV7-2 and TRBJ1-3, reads GAGVSQSPSNKVTEKGKDVELRCDPISGHTALYWYRQSLGQGLEFLIYFQGNSAPDKSGLPSDRFSAERTGGSVSTLTIQRTQQEDSAVYLCASSAGNTIYFGEGSWLTVV.

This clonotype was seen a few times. CDR3 bases: TGTGCCAGCAGTTTAGCAAGGGACACTGAAGCTTTCTTT. Its translation is CASSLARDTEAFF. The chain recombines TRBV12-3 or TRBV12-4 with TRBJ1-1; D remains ambiguous. V shed 0 bases and J shed 3 bases, with 5 bases lying between them. The CDR3 covers 13 residues.

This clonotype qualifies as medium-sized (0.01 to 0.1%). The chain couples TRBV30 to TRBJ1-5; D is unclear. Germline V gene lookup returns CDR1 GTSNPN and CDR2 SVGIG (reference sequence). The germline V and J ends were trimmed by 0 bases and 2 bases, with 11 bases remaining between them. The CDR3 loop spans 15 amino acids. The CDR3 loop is CAWSVGWVGNQPQHF. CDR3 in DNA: TGTGCCTGGAGTGTGGGGTGGGTGGGCAATCAGCCCCAGCATTTT.

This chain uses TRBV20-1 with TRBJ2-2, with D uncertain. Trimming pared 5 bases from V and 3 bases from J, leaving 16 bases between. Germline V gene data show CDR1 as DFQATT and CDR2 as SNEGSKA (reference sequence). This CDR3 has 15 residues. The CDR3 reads CSAQRFVGDTGELFF. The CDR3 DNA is TGCAGTGCTCAGAGATTTGTCGGAGACACCGGGGAGCTGTTTTTT.

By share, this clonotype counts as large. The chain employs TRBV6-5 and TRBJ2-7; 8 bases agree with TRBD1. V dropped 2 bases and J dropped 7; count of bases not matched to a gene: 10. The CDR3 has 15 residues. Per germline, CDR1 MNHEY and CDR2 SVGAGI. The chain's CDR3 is CASSYHPTGAGEQYF. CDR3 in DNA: TGTGCCAGCAGTTACCACCCGACAGGGGCTGGAGAGCAGTACTTC.

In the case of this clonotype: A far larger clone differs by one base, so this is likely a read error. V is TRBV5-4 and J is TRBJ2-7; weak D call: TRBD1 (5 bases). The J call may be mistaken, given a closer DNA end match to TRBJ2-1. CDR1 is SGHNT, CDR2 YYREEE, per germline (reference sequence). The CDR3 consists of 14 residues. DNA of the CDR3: TGTGCCAGCAGCTTGAAGGGGCTGAACAATGAGCAGTTCTTC. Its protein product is CASSLKGLNNEQFF.

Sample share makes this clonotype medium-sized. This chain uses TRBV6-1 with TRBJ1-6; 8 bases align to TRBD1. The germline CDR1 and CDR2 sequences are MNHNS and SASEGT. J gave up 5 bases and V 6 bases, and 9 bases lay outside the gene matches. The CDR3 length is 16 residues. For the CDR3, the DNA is TGTGCCAGCAGGACAGGGGTAAGTGGGGATAATTCACCCCTCCACTTT. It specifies CASRTGVSGDNSPLHF.

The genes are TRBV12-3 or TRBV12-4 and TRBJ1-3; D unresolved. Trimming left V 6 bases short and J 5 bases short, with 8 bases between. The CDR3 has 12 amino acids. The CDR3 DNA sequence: TGTGCCAGCAGCCGACTGAGAAACACCATATATTTT. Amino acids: CASSRLRNTIYF.

The CDR3 nucleotides are TGTGCCAGCAGTTTTCAAAAGGGCGGCTACACCTTC. Translation: CASSFQKGGYTF. The chain links TRBV12-3 or TRBV12-4 to TRBJ1-2; D is undetermined. The CDR3 consists of 12 residues. The V end was cut by 3 bases, the J end by 8 bases, with 10 bases between.

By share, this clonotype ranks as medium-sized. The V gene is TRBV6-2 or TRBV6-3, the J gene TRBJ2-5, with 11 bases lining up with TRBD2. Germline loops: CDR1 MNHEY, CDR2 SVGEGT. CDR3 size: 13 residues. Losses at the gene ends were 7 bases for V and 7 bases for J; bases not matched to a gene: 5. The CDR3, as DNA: TGTGCCAGCATCCAAGGACTAGCGGGGACCCAGTACTTC. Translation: CASIQGLAGTQYF.

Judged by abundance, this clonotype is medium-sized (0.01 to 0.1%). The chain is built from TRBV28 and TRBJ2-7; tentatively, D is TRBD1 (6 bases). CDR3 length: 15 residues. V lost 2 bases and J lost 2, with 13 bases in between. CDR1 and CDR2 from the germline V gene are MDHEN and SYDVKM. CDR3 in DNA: TGTGCCAGCAGTTTAGGAGACAGGATGACCTACGAGCAGTACTTC. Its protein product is CASSLGDRMTYEQYF.